The subject of this entry is one T cell receptor (beta chain). Trimming left V 7 bases short and J 0 bases short, with 6 bases between. This CDR3 spans 13 amino acids. Germline-derived CDR1 and CDR2 are MNHEY and SVGAGI. Repertoires were generated with immunoSEQ multiplex PCR, while TCRdb's copy carries only in-frame clones and drops some. The sample holds more than 95,000 clones, about 87% seen once. The data originate from a study of T cell responses to AZD1222 COVID-19 vaccine. Sequencing used peripheral blood, obtained on day 0 of AZD1222 vaccination. The TCR originated in an adult in good health. J is TRBJ1-4 and V is TRBV6-5; D is unclear. CDR3 nucleotides: TGTGCCAGCACTTCTGCAACTAATGAAAAACTGTTTTTT. Its translation is CASTSATNEKLFF.